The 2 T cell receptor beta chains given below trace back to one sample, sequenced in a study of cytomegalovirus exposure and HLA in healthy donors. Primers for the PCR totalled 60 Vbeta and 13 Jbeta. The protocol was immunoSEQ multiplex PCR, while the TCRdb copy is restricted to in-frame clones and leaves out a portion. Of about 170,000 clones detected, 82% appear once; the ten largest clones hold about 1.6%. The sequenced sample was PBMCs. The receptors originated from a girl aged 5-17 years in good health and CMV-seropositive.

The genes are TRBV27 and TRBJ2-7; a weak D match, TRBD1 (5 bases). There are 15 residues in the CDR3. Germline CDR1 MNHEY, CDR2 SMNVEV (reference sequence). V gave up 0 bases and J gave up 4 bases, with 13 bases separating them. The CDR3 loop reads CASSLSIGQTYEQYF. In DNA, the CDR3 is TGTGCCAGCAGTTTATCGATCGGACAAACATACGAGCAGTACTTC.

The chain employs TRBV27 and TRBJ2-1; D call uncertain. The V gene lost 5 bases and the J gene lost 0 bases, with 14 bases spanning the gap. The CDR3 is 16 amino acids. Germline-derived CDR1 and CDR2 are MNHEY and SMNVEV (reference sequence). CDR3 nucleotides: TGTGCCAGCAGTGCCGAACGTGATAGCTCCTACAATGAGCAGTTCTTC. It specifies CASSAERDSSYNEQFF.